This T cell receptor beta chain comes out of a study of cytomegalovirus exposure and HLA in healthy donors. Use of 60 Vbeta and 13 Jbeta primers characterized the PCR. Assay used: immunoSEQ multiplex PCR; TCRdb lists only in-frame clones, some missing. The repertoire holds approximately 190,000 clones, with 75% to 90% as singletons. Germline lookup yields CDR1 MNHEY and CDR2 SMNVEV (reference sequence). Between the trimmed V and J ends, which lost 0 bases and 2 bases, there was a span of 4 bases. CDR3 length: 13 residues. The chain links TRBV27 to TRBJ1-2; D remains ambiguous. The sequencing input was PBMCs. The sequence derives from a woman between 50 and 59 years old in good health and CMV-seropositive. CDR3 amino acids: CASSLSANYGYTF. CDR3 bases: TGTGCCAGCAGTTTATCGGCCAACTATGGCTACACCTTC.